The 5 T cell receptor beta chains below come from one sample, sequenced in a study of CD8+ T cells in alopecia areata (dated by TCRdb to 2016 to 2019). This specimen's time point label, interpreted: roughly 24 weeks on oral tofacitinib. The sample's treatment or condition label is to be understood as: oral pan-JAK inhibitor, 5-10 mg twice daily. The receptor library was made with the immunoSEQ multiplex PCR assay. RNA was extracted from all samples and reverse transcribed into cDNA, which served as template for TCR sequencing. TCRdb took this table from immuneACCESS and kept in-frame rearrangements with V and J called. Such tables lack part of the clones; where checked against another copy, unresolved V genes explain under half of the gap, and the rest is unexplained. The sample table shows under 350,000 clones, and 58% are seen once. Approximately 1.8% of the sample comes from the top ten. This specimen consisted of CD4+ T cells sorted from blood, obtained at week 24, from a patient treated with tofacitinib. Receptor source: a human donor with alopecia areata.

This clone has only one observation. This rearrangement joins TRBV7-9 to TRBJ1-5, with a weak D call TRBD1 (6 bases). Looked up from germline, CDR1 is SEHNR and CDR2 is FQNEAQ (reference sequence). The CDR3 spans 14 residues. The V end was cut by 5 bases, the J end by 5 bases, with 13 bases between. CDR3 sequence (DNA): TGTGCCAGCAGCCCGAACAGGGCAGATCAGCCCCAGCATTTT. As protein: CASSPNRADQPQHF.

The V gene is TRBV5-1, the J gene TRBJ1-1; 7 bases fit TRBD1. V shed 3 bases and J 0 bases; nucleotides not matched to a gene: 11. The CDR3 runs 17 residues. Germline V lookup: CDR1 SGHRS, CDR2 YFSETQ. In nucleotides, the CDR3 is TGCGCCAGCAGCTCGGCCCGGGACAGCCTCATGAACACTGAAGCTTTCTTT. Its translation: CASSSARDSLMNTEAFF. The full variable domain, completed using reference TRBV5-1 and TRBJ1-1, is KAGVTQTPRYLIKTRGQQVTLSCSPISGHRSVSWYQQTPGQGLQFLFEYFSETQRNKGNFPGRFSGRQFSNSRSEMNVSTLELGDSALYLCASSSARDSLMNTEAFFGQGTRLTVV.

Turning to this clone: Germline and junction disagree at one end, which may indicate a read error. The J gene is TRBJ1-2, the V gene TRBV5-1; D perhaps matches TRBD1 (6 bases). The CDR3 length is 15 residues. Germline V CDR1 and CDR2: SGHRS, YFSETQ. The CDR3 nucleotides are TGCGCCAGCAGCTTGGCCGGGACAACTAAATATGGCTACACCTTC. Residues: CASSLAGTTKYGYTF.

The chain employs TRBV5-1 and TRBJ2-4; 8 nucleotides line up with TRBD2. The CDR3 is 16 residues long. Germline V gene lookup returns CDR1 SGHRS and CDR2 YFSETQ. Unmatched junction bases numbered 7, after V lost 4 bases and J lost 1 base. CDR3 nucleotide sequence: TGCGCCAGCAGCCCCGGGAGGGTTTGGGCCAAAAACATTCAGTACTTC. Amino acids: CASSPGRVWAKNIQYF.

This chain connects TRBV2 to TRBJ1-5, with a possible D match to TRBD1 (5 bases). Germline CDR1 and CDR2: SNHLY and FYNNEI. Trimming stripped 6 bases from V and 9 bases from J, with 18 bases between. There are 14 residues in the CDR3. CDR3 bases: TGTGCCAGCAGCCCTATCTCAGGGCTAGGGCCCCAGCATTTT. It translates to CASSPISGLGPQHF.